This T cell receptor (beta chain) was retrieved from a study of beta chain features in type 1 diabetes. Across the study: All samples combined gave under 110,000,000 sorted cells for examination.

Sequenced material consisted of expressed TCRB transcripts (all of the isolated RNA was reverse transcribed). Sequencing of naive, central memory and regulatory T cell samples gave an average of around 3.6 million reads. The table came from immunoSEQ multiplex PCR; TCRdb's copy has only in-frame clones and leaves some out. The table records just over 450,000 clones, roughly 30% of them present only once. This clone was seen only a few times. Germline V gives CDR1 SGDLS, CDR2 YYNGEE. CDR3 length: 16 amino acids. J lost 4 bases, V lost 4 bases, and 8 bases had no gene match. Only one heparinised blood draw was taken per donor, and its volume averaged approximately 0.11 L.

The chain is built from TRBV9 and TRBJ2-5; 12 nucleotides match TRBD2. The TCR originated in a man younger than 30 in good health. The specimen sequenced was naive CD4+ T cells from blood. CDR3 in amino acids: CASSPKAGLAGETQYF. The DNA for the CDR3 is TGTGCCAGCAGCCCCAAAGCGGGACTAGCGGGAGAGACCCAGTACTTC.